This T cell receptor beta chain emerged from a study of cytomegalovirus exposure and HLA in healthy donors. General observations from the study: Apparent HLA restriction characterized most CMV-associated TCR beta chains in a later analysis.

Germline CDR1 and CDR2: MGHRA and YSYEKL. V shed 0 bases, J shed 7 bases, and the junction held 11 bases outside the gene matches. The CDR3 loop spans 18 amino acids. Concerning this clone itself: Its antigen is currently unknown.

In the PCR, 60 Vbeta and 13 Jbeta primers were used. Sequencing used immunoSEQ multiplex PCR; TCRdb keeps in-frame clones, though not all of them. The top ten hold about 6.3% of the sample, which has 150,000 to 200,000 clones, more than 70% seen once. This sequence originates from a male donor in good health and CMV-seropositive. Input material: PBMCs. The chain uses TRBV4-1 and TRBJ2-3, with 12 bases fitting TRBD2. The CDR3 bases are TGCGCCAGCAGCCAAGAAGATGGATGGCTAGCGGGAGGGTATACGCAGTATTTT. Translated, it gives CASSQEDGWLAGGYTQYF.